Listed here are 2 T cell receptor beta chains from one sample, sequenced in a study of T cells in Graves' hyperthyroidism and ophthalmopathy. Amplified regions were TCR beta CDR3 sequences from RNA transcripts. HTBI primers were employed in a first-round RT-PCR of the TCR CDR3. TCRdb called the multiplex PCR reads again in MiXCR, with one record for every CDR3 protein. The table includes 300,000 to 450,000 distinct CDR3 sequences, roughly 15% detected once. Sequencing was done on a sample of blood. These receptor sequences come from a woman aged 30 to 39 with Graves' ophthalmopathy.

This clonotype occurred many times. The chain uses TRBV6-4 and TRBJ1-6; D ambiguous. This CDR3 is built from 13 residues. Germline CDR1 and CDR2: MRHNA and SNTAGT. Trimming took 2 bases from V and 10 from J, leaving 9 bases between them. The CDR3 DNA reads as TGTGCCAGCAGTGACGGGGTTGCCTCACCCCTCCACTTT. This translates into CASSDGVASPLHF.

At least ten counts were recorded for this clonotype. The chain carries TRBV6-2 or TRBV6-3 and TRBJ2-6; D gene unclear. With 5 bases removed from V and 2 bases from J, the gap between germline ends came to 10 bases. Looked up from germline, CDR1 is MNHEY and CDR2 is SVGEGT. This CDR3 comprises 15 residues. The DNA for the CDR3 is TGTGCCAGCAGTCAAGACCACGCTGGGGCCAACGTCCTGACTTTC. This sequence encodes CASSQDHAGANVLTF.